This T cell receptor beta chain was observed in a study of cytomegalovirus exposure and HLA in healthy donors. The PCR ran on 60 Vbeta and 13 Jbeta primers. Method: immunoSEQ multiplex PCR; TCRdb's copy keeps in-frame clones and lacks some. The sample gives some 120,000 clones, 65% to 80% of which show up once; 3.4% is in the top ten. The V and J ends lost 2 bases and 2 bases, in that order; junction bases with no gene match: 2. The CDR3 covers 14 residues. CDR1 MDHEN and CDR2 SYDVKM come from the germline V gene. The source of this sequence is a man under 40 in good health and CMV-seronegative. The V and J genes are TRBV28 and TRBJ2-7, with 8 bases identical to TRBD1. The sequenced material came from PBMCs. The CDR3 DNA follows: TGTGCCAGCAGTTTAGGGACAGGAGCCTACGAGCAGTACTTC. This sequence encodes CASSLGTGAYEQYF.